The 17 T cell receptor beta chains in this list originate from one sample, sequenced in a study of naive CD8 T cells in extremely preterm neonates. Assay: immunoSEQ multiplex PCR; the TCRdb copy retains only in-frame clones and omits some. This repertoire shows about 5,900 clones, just under 98% found once; its top ten account for about 1.2%. The material sequenced was naive CD8+ T cells from blood. The source of these receptors is a human donor in good health.

This chain uses TRBV9 with TRBJ1-2, with D possibly being TRBD1 (5 bases). Trimming took 4 bases from V and 4 from J, leaving 14 bases between them. CDR1 SGDLS and CDR2 YYNGEE come from the germline V gene. The CDR3 sequence is 14 residues long. As DNA, the CDR3 is TGTGCCAGCAGCTCCCCCCAGGGCACCTATGGCTACACCTTC. This sequence encodes CASSSPQGTYGYTF.

This sequence joins TRBV4-1 and TRBJ1-2, with D unresolved. The V end lost 0 bases, the J end lost 0 bases, and 5 bases lay between the germline ends. The CDR3 spans 14 residues. Germline V gene data show CDR1 as MGHRA and CDR2 as YSYEKL. CDR3 sequence: CASSQETANYGYTF. The DNA for the CDR3 is TGCGCCAGCAGCCAAGAAACAGCTAACTATGGCTACACCTTC.

CDR3 amino acids: CASSQGRRMEQFF. CDR3 coding DNA: TGTGCCAGCAGCCAAGGCAGGAGGATGGAGCAGTTCTTC. V and J are TRBV6-6 and TRBJ2-1; tentative D call: TRBD2 (5 bases). V was pared by 6 bases and J by 10 bases, with 16 bases between. CDR1 and CDR2 (germline): MNHNY, SVGAGI (reference sequence). The CDR3 totals 13 residues.

The V gene is TRBV13, the J gene TRBJ2-1; maybe TRBD2 (6 bases). The CDR3 extends over 15 amino acids. Germline V gene sequence: CDR1 PRHDT, CDR2 FYEKMQ (reference sequence). V lost 5 bases, J lost 7 bases, and 18 bases lay in between. CDR3 residues: CASSRDSPPANEQFF. The DNA for the CDR3 is TGTGCCAGCAGCCGGGACTCCCCACCCGCAAATGAGCAGTTCTTC.

This sequence joins TRBV7-9 and TRBJ2-4, with D perhaps TRBD2 (5 bases). This CDR3 is 16 amino acids long. With 0 bases removed from V and 12 bases from J, the gap between germline ends came to 21 bases. CDR1 and CDR2 from the germline V gene are SEHNR and FQNEAQ (reference sequence). CDR3 DNA sequence: TGTGCCAGCAGCTTAGCCACTAGTCACTCGTTTGGTCGTCAGTACTTC. It is translated as CASSLATSHSFGRQYF.

This chain uses TRBV6-1 with TRBJ2-7, with 7 bases matching TRBD1. J lost 5 bases, V lost 5 bases, and 12 bases had no gene match. Germline values: CDR1 MNHNS, CDR2 SASEGT. The CDR3 runs to 15 residues. The CDR3 nucleotides are TGTGCCAGCAGTCTCCGAACCAGGGGGTACCACGAGCAGTACTTC. Encoded protein: CASSLRTRGYHEQYF.

This rearrangement joins TRBV13 to TRBJ2-1; TRBD2 aligns across 7 bases. Germline assignment: CDR1 PRHDT and CDR2 FYEKMQ (reference sequence). J was trimmed by 2 bases and V by 3 bases; bases with no gene match: 4. CDR3 length equals 15 residues. The chain's CDR3 is CASSLGGRAYNEQFF. The CDR3 DNA is TGTGCCAGCAGCTTGGGAGGGAGGGCCTACAATGAGCAGTTCTTC.

J is TRBJ1-2 and V is TRBV30; D possibly corresponds to TRBD1 (6 bases). With 2 bases removed from V and 4 bases from J, the gap between germline ends came to 20 bases. CDR3 length: 16 amino acids. Germline V gives CDR1 GTSNPN, CDR2 SVGIG (reference sequence). Written as DNA, the CDR3 is TGTGCCTGGAGTTACCCGACCAGGGGAGCCGCCTATGGCTACACCTTC. This encodes CAWSYPTRGAAYGYTF.

The V and J genes are TRBV6-1 and TRBJ1-2; TRBD1 might be the D (5 bases). Germline V gene lookup returns CDR1 MNHNS and CDR2 SASEGT. The CDR3 runs to 13 residues. The V and J ends lost 8 bases and 4 bases respectively, with 14 bases between them. CDR3 DNA: TGTGCCAGCCCCTTTGGGAGGGGCTATGGCTACACCTTC. Protein sequence: CASPFGRGYGYTF.

The chain couples TRBV10-2 to TRBJ1-1; TRBD1 matches at 8 bases. This CDR3 spans 11 amino acids. Germline V lookup: CDR1 WSHSY, CDR2 SAAADI. Trimming removed 6 bases from V and 12 bases from J; junction bases left unmatched: 6. The CDR3 is CASRSDRETFF. In nucleotides, the CDR3 is TGCGCCAGCAGATCGGACAGGGAAACTTTCTTT.

This chain uses TRBV5-6 with TRBJ1-1; D gene unclear. Germline CDR1 and CDR2: SGHDT and YYEEEE. The length of the CDR3 is 14 residues. V shed 0 bases and J shed 4 bases, with 10 bases lying between them. CDR3 sequence reads: CASSLVAAVTEAFF. CDR3 in DNA: TGTGCCAGCAGCTTGGTTGCGGCAGTCACTGAAGCTTTCTTT.

This chain joins TRBV7-6 and TRBJ1-1; no clear D gene. Trimming pared 5 bases from V and 4 bases from J, leaving 11 bases between. This CDR3 region has 13 residues. In germline, CDR1 is SGHVS, CDR2 FNYEAQ. CDR3 protein: CASSTLLLTEAFF. Written as DNA, the CDR3 is TGTGCCAGCAGCACCTTGCTACTCACTGAAGCTTTCTTT.

The chain uses TRBV6-1 and TRBJ1-1, with TRBD1 matching over 7 bases. The CDR3 consists of 15 residues. Germline V lookup: CDR1 MNHNS, CDR2 SASEGT. The V gene end was trimmed by 0 bases and the J gene end by 7 bases; junction bases not matched to a gene: 8. The CDR3 loop reads CASSEARQGKGEAFF. The CDR3 DNA sequence: TGTGCCAGCAGTGAAGCCCGACAGGGAAAAGGTGAAGCTTTCTTT.

This clone was counted a single time. The V gene is TRBV29-1, the J gene TRBJ2-1, with 10 bases lining up with TRBD2. V was pared by 3 bases and J by 2 bases, with 4 bases of the junction left unmatched. The CDR3 has 15 amino acids. Looked up from germline, CDR1 is SQVTM and CDR2 is ANQGSEA. Here the CDR3 DNA reads TGCAGCGTTGATAAGCGGGAGGGCCCCTACAATGAGCAGTTCTTC. This encodes CSVDKREGPYNEQFF.

This sequence joins TRBV4-1 and TRBJ2-7, with D perhaps TRBD2 (5 bases). Germline CDR1 and CDR2: MGHRA and YSYEKL. This CDR3 comprises 14 residues. The V end lost 1 base, the J end lost 2 bases, and 9 bases lay between the germline ends. The CDR3 DNA reads TGCGCCAGCAGCCAAGTGAGCGGACCCTACGAGCAGTACTTC. It yields the protein CASSQVSGPYEQYF.

The chain joins TRBV9 to TRBJ2-2; D is uncertain. The ends were cut back, 0 bases at V and 0 bases at J, with 9 bases in the middle. CDR3 length: 16 amino acids. In germline, CDR1 is SGDLS, CDR2 YYNGEE. This chain's CDR3 is CASSVGARSNTGELFF. In nucleotides, the CDR3 is TGTGCCAGCAGCGTAGGCGCGAGATCGAACACCGGGGAGCTGTTTTTT.

This chain joins TRBV2 and TRBJ2-7; 10 bases line up with TRBD2. The CDR3 covers 15 residues. The V segment lost 3 bases and the J segment 6 bases; nucleotides outside the gene matches: 8. Germline loops: CDR1 SNHLY, CDR2 FYNNEI. CDR3 in amino acids: CASSDRLAGVFEQYF. The CDR3 region has the DNA TGTGCCAGCAGTGACCGGCTAGCGGGAGTGTTCGAGCAGTACTTC.